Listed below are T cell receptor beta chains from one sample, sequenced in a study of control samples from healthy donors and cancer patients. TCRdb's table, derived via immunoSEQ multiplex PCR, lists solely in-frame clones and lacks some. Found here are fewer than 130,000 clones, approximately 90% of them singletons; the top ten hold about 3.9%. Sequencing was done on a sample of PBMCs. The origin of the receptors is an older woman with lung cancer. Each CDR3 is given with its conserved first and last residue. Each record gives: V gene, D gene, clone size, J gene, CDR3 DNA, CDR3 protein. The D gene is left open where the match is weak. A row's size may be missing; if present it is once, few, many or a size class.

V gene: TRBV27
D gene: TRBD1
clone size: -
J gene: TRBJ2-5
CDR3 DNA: TGTGCCAGCACCTCGACAGGGGGCCTCCTGGAGACCCAGTACTTC
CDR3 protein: CASTSTGGLLETQYF

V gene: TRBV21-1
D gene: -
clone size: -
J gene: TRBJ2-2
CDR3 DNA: TGTGCCTCCCGGATGACTAGCGGGAGGCGGAACACCGGGGAGCTGTTTTTT
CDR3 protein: CASRMTSGRRNTGELFF

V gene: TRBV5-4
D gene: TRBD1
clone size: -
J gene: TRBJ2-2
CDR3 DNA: TGTGCCAGCAGCCTACAGGGGAGCCGGGAGCTGTTTTTT
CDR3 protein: CASSLQGSRELFF

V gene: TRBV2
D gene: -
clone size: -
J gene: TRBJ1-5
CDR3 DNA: TGTGCCAGCAACGGGGGAGAGCAGCCCCAGCATTTT
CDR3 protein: CASNGGEQPQHF

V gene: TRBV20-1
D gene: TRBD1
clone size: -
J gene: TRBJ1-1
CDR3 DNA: TGCAGTGCTAGTGCCCCGGGACAGGGGGCTTCAGGGACTGAAGCTTTCTTT
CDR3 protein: CSASAPGQGASGTEAFF

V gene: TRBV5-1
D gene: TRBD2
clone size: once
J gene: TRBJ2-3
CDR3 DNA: TGCGCCAGCAGCTCGAGCGGGGGGCCGGAAGATACGCAGTATTTT
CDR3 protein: CASSSSGGPEDTQYF

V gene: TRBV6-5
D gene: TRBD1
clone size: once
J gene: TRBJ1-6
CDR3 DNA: TGTGCCAGCAGCTCCCGGGACAGGGATAATTCACCCCTCCACTTT
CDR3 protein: CASSSRDRDNSPLHF

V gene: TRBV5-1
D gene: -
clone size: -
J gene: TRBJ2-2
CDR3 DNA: TGCGCCAGCAGCCCCGTACCGGGCGGGGACACCGGGGAGCTGTTTTTT
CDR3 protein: CASSPVPGGDTGELFF

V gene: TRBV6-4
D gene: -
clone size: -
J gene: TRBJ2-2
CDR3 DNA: TGTGCCAGCAGTGTACAGGGTAACACCGGGGAGCTGTTTTTT
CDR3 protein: CASSVQGNTGELFF

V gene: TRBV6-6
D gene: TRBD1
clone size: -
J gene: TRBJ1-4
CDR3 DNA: TGTGCCAGCAGTTTGGGGACAGGAGCTAATGAAAAACTGTTTTTT
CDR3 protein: CASSLGTGANEKLFF

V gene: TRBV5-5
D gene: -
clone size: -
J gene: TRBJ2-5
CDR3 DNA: TGTGCCAGCAGCCTAAATCTGGGGGCCGGAGAGACCCAGTACTTC
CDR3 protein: CASSLNLGAGETQYF

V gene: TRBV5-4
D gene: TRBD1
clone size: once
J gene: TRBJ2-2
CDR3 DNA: TGTGCCAGCAGCTGGACAGGGCCTACCGGGGAGCTGTTTTTT
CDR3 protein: CASSWTGPTGELFF

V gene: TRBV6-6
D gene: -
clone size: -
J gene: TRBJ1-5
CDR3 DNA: TGTGCCAGCAGTTCGGACAGAGAAAATCAGCCCCAGCATTTT
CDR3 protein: CASSSDRENQPQHF

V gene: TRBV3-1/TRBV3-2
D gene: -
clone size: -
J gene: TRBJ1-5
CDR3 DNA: TGTGCCAGCAGCCAAGGCGGGGGGAGGAGAAGCAATCAGCCCCAGCATTTT
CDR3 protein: CASSQGGGRRSNQPQHF

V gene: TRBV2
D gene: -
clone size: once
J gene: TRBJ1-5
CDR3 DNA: TGTGCCAGCAGTGAGGTGGCAGGGGATTATCAGCCCCAGCATTTT
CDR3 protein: CASSEVAGDYQPQHF

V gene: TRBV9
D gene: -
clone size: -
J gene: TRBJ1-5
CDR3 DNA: TGTGCCAGCAGCGTAGCTGGGGACCCCAATCAGCCCCAGCATTTT
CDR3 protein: CASSVAGDPNQPQHF

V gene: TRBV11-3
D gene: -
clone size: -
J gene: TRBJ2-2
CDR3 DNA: TGTGCCAGCAGCTCCAGACAGGAGCGGCCCGGGGAGCTGTTTTTT
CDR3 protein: CASSSRQERPGELFF

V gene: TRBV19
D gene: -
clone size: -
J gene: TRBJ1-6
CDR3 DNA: TGTGCCAGTAGAGGACCGACGAATAATTCACCCCTCCACTTT
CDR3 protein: CASRGPTNNSPLHF

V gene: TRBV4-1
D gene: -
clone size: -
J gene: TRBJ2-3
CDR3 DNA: TGCGCCAGCAGCCAAGATTGGAGGGGGGTTACAGATACGCAGTATTTT
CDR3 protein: CASSQDWRGVTDTQYF

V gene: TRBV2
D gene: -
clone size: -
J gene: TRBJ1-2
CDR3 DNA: TGTGCCAGCAGTGAAGCGCTTACAGCCAATGCTAACTATGGCTACACCTTC
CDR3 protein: CASSEALTANANYGYTF

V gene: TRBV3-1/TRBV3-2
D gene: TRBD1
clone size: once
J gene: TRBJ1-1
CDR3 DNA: TGTGCCAGCAGCCAAGAGGACAGGGGTGAGGCTTTCTTT
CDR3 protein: CASSQEDRGEAFF

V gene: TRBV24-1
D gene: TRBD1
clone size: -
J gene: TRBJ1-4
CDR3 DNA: TGTGCCACCAGTGATACAGGGGCGTCGGAAAAACTGTTTTTT
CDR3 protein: CATSDTGASEKLFF

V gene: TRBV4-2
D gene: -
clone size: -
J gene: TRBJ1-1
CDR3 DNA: TGTGCCAGCAGCCAAGAAACAGTGGGAATGAACACTGAAGCTTTCTTT
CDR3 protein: CASSQETVGMNTEAFF

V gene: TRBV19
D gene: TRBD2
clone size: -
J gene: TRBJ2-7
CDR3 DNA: TGTGCCAGTAGCCGGGTAGCGGGGGTCTACGAGCAGTACTTC
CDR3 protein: CASSRVAGVYEQYF

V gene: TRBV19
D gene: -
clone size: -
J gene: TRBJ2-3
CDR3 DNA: TGTGCCACCACCAGGGGAAGGGGTGAAGATACGCAGTATTTT
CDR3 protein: CATTRGRGEDTQYF